These 3 T cell receptor beta chains originate from one sample sequenced in a study of blood T cell dynamics during melanoma immunotherapy. Method: immunoSEQ multiplex PCR; TCRdb's copy keeps in-frame clones and lacks some. This table holds roughly 10,000 clones, around 91% found once. Time point meaning: pre-treatment baseline. Sample: blood, taken from a patient treated with checkpoint blockade. The receptors come from a human donor with melanoma.

This clone was picked up one time. V usage is TRBV28 and J usage is TRBJ1-2; D is undetermined. The CDR3 has 19 amino acids. Germline assignment: CDR1 MDHEN and CDR2 SYDVKM. Trimming shortened V by 1 base and J by 0 bases, and 21 bases separated the two germline ends. The CDR3 spells CASSLSDPLTNLSNYGYTF. DNA of the CDR3: TGTGCCAGCAGTTTATCCGATCCTTTGACCAACCTCTCTAACTATGGCTACACCTTC.

The V and J genes are TRBV27 and TRBJ2-7, with D tentatively TRBD1 (6 bases). Trimming removed 2 bases at V and 4 bases at J, with 9 bases between. CDR3 size: 13 residues. Germline CDR1 MNHEY, CDR2 SMNVEV (reference sequence). The CDR3 loop is CASSLIGGYEQYF. The CDR3 nucleotides are TGTGCCAGCAGTTTAATAGGGGGATACGAGCAGTACTTC.

This chain joins TRBV14 and TRBJ2-3; 11 bases align to TRBD2. CDR1 is SGHDN, CDR2 FVKESK, per germline. This CDR3 is 17 amino acids long. Germline trimming cut 5 bases from V and 4 bases from J; bases unmatched to any gene: 11. The CDR3, as DNA: TGTGCCAGCAGCTTGAGGACTAGCGGGCGGGTACCAGATACGCAGTATTTT. The encoded protein is CASSLRTSGRVPDTQYF.